The next 3 T cell receptor beta chains were all read from a single sample in a study of technical replicates of blood from a handful of donors. Measured with immunoSEQ multiplex PCR; TCRdb has only the in-frame clones, and not every one. The table has fewer than 90,000 clones, roughly 96% seen once. The specimen sequenced was T cells isolated from PBMCs. Receptor source: a human donor in good health.

The chain is built from TRBV5-4 and TRBJ2-7, with TRBD2 matching 8 bases. The junction had 5 bases not matched to a gene; V was cut back by 0 bases and J by 3 bases. Germline CDR1 and CDR2: SGHNT and YYREEE (reference sequence). The CDR3 contains 15 residues. The CDR3, as DNA: TGTGCCAGCAGCTTGGGGATAGCGGGACTCTACGAGCAGTACTTC. It specifies CASSLGIAGLYEQYF. The full variable domain, completed using reference TRBV5-4 and TRBJ2-7, is ETGVTQSPTHLIKTRGQQVTLRCSSQSGHNTVSWYQQALGQGPQFIFQYYREEENGRGNFPPRFSGLQFPNYSSELNVNALELDDSALYLCASSLGIAGLYEQYFGPGTRLTVT.

CDR3 nucleotides: TGCGCCAGCAGCCAAGTTTTCACCCAGGGTCCCCTTAGCACAGATACGCAGTATTTT. This sequence encodes CASSQVFTQGPLSTDTQYF. The chain combines TRBV4-1 with TRBJ2-3; D possibly corresponds to TRBD1 (5 bases). This CDR3 is built from 19 residues. Germline loops: CDR1 MGHRA, CDR2 YSYEKL. The V gene lost 1 base and the J gene lost 0 bases, with 20 bases spanning the gap.

V usage is TRBV6-1 and J usage is TRBJ1-3; TRBD1 agrees at 7 bases. The CDR3 covers 14 residues. Germline V CDR1 and CDR2: MNHNS, SASEGT. V shed 2 bases and J 2 bases; nucleotides not matched to a gene: 0. The CDR3 sequence: CASSEQGAGNTIYF. The CDR3 nucleotides read TGTGCCAGCAGTGAACAGGGGGCTGGAAACACCATATATTTT.